This TCR beta chain was identified during a study of early T cells in non-severe SARS-CoV-2 infection. Study-wide context: Chains from this unsorted whole-blood bulk RNA could not be paired. General study points: Clonotype matching in VDJdb favored anti-spike CD8 responses and did not capture private and CD4 specificities.

Many counts were recorded for this clonotype. Its antigen remains unknown. Individual cDNA molecules received unique molecular identifiers during library preparation. TCRdb reprocessed the 5' RACE reads with MiXCR, giving one entry per CDR3 protein. Of about 70,000 distinct CDR3 sequences listed, approximately 12% were seen once; the top ten hold roughly 1.3%. The receptor comes from an adult who was a healthcare worker with PCR-confirmed SARS-CoV-2 infection or an uninfected control (not recorded which). Specimen: whole blood.

The CDR3 region has the DNA TGTGCCAGCAGTCCCGGGACTAGCTCCTACGAGCAGTACTTC. This encodes CASSPGTSSYEQYF. The J gene is TRBJ2-7, the V gene TRBV6-2 or TRBV6-3; 8 nucleotides align to TRBD2. Looked up from germline, CDR1 is MNHEY and CDR2 is SVGEGT. The CDR3 loop spans 14 amino acids. The V and J ends lost 5 bases and 0 bases, in that order; junction bases with no gene match: 3.